This passage covers 27 T cell receptor beta chains from one sample sequenced in a study of blood T cell repertoires in COVID-19. TCRdb keeps only in-frame clones here, not all; method: immunoSEQ multiplex PCR. The repertoire holds about 95,000 clones, with roughly 89% as singletons. The sequenced sample consisted of peripheral blood. The source is a man aged 60 to 75 with COVID-19, enrolled during active disease.

The chain uses TRBV7-6 and TRBJ2-1; 7 bases fit TRBD1. CDR1 is SGHVS, CDR2 FNYEAQ, per germline. This CDR3 contains 18 residues. V trimming: 1 base; J trimming: 7 bases; junction bases outside the gene matches: 16. CDR3: CASSLGDRGRAYTNEQFF. The CDR3 DNA reads as TGTGCCAGCAGCTTAGGAGATAGGGGGCGAGCTTATACAAATGAGCAGTTCTTC.

The chain links TRBV18 to TRBJ2-7; tentative D call: TRBD2 (5 bases). This CDR3 comprises 13 residues. CDR1 is KGHSH, CDR2 LQKENI, per germline. Trimming shortened V by 3 bases and J by 5 bases, and 11 bases separated the two germline ends. CDR3: CASSPGGSNEQYF. In DNA, the CDR3 is TGTGCCAGCTCACCTGGCGGGTCAAACGAGCAGTACTTC.

A single count supports this clone. The rearrangement links TRBV30 to TRBJ2-2; D uncertain. CDR1 GTSNPN and CDR2 SVGIG come from the germline V gene (reference sequence). This CDR3 has 15 residues. Deletions cut 0 bases from V and 0 bases from J, with 8 bases between. Written as DNA, the CDR3 is TGTGCCTGGAGTGTCCGACACCCGAACACCGGGGAGCTGTTTTTT. It translates to CAWSVRHPNTGELFF.

V and J are TRBV2 and TRBJ2-3; 9 positions match TRBD1. J was trimmed by 13 bases and V by 7 bases; bases with no gene match: 9. This CDR3 region has 12 residues. Germline-derived CDR1 and CDR2 are SNHLY and FYNNEI. For the CDR3, the DNA is TGTGCCAGCACCCAACAGGGGGCTCGGAAGTATTTT. Translated: CASTQQGARKYF.

This clone was seen more than once but under ten times. The rearrangement joins TRBV19 to TRBJ2-7; D remains ambiguous. Trimming shortened V by 6 bases and J by 3 bases, and 9 bases separated the two germline ends. The germline gives CDR1 LNHDA, CDR2 SQIVND (reference sequence). There are 12 residues in the CDR3. The CDR3 DNA follows: TGTGCCAGTAGCAGCGCCGACTACGAGCAGTACTTC. This codes for CASSSADYEQYF.

This chain links TRBV6-5 with TRBJ2-3; D is uncertain. The CDR3 has 14 residues. V was trimmed by 6 bases and J by 0 bases, leaving 10 bases between them. The germline CDR1 and CDR2 sequences are MNHEY and SVGAGI. This CDR3 reads CASRVASSTDTQYF. The CDR3, as DNA: TGTGCCAGCAGAGTAGCATCTAGCACAGATACGCAGTATTTT.

V is TRBV10-3 and J is TRBJ1-1, with a weak D call TRBD1 (6 bases). This CDR3 is built from 13 residues. Germline CDR1 ENHRY, CDR2 SYGVKD. V was pared by 10 bases and J by 2 bases, with 14 bases between. The CDR3 DNA follows: TGTGCCACGGGGAGGGGGGAAAACACTGAAGCTTTCTTT. Translating it yields CATGRGENTEAFF.

J is TRBJ2-7 and V is TRBV2, with 9 bases aligning to TRBD1. The CDR3 is made up of 15 amino acids. Trimming took 6 bases from V and 2 from J; bases not matched to a gene: 8. Germline V gene lookup returns CDR1 SNHLY and CDR2 FYNNEI. The CDR3 is CASSRRDRETYEQYF. The DNA for the CDR3 is TGTGCCAGCAGCCGCCGGGACAGGGAGACCTACGAGCAGTACTTC.

As DNA, the CDR3 is TGTGCCAGCAGCAATAGCGGGAGGGGCACGGATGAGCAGTTCTTC. The encoded protein is CASSNSGRGTDEQFF. The V call is TRBV7-2, the J call TRBJ2-1; 11 bases align to TRBD2. With V trimmed by 5 bases and J by 8 bases, 8 bases remained unmatched. The CDR3 is made up of 15 amino acids. Per the germline V gene, CDR1 is SGHTA and CDR2 is FQGNSA. The whole variable domain, remainder taken from reference TRBV7-2 and TRBJ2-1, is GAGVSQSPSNKVTEKGKDVELRCDPISGHTALYWYRQSLGQGLEFLIYFQGNSAPDKSGLPSDRFSAERTGGSVSTLTIQRTQQEDSAVYLCASSNSGRGTDEQFFGPGTRLTVL.

The CDR3 sequence is CASRPNRGRNSPLHF. In nucleotides, the CDR3 is TGTGCCAGTAGACCTAACAGGGGCCGGAATTCACCCCTCCACTTT. V usage is TRBV19 and J usage is TRBJ1-6, with 7 positions matching TRBD1. This CDR3 has 15 residues. The ends lost 6 bases at V and 7 bases at J; junction bases unmatched: 9. Per germline, CDR1 LNHDA and CDR2 SQIVND (reference sequence).

The chain links TRBV5-1 to TRBJ2-3; possible D gene TRBD2, 6 bases. V gave up 4 bases and J gave up 0 bases, with 12 bases separating them. Germline V lookup: CDR1 SGHRS, CDR2 YFSETQ. The CDR3 spans 15 residues. The CDR3, as DNA: TGCGCCAGCAGCCTCCCGGGAGCCAGCACAGATACGCAGTATTTT. Translated, it gives CASSLPGASTDTQYF.

The rearrangement uses TRBV19 and TRBJ1-6; D ambiguous. The V gene lost 2 bases and the J gene lost 8 bases, with 10 bases spanning the gap. Germline assignment: CDR1 LNHDA and CDR2 SQIVND (reference sequence). The CDR3 has 14 residues. The CDR3 nucleotides read TGTGCCAGTAGTATAACGGGAGCCGATTCACCCCTCCACTTT. It encodes CASSITGADSPLHF.

V usage is TRBV10-3 and J usage is TRBJ2-2; no clear D. The CDR3 is 13 amino acids. Germline V lookup: CDR1 ENHRY, CDR2 SYGVKD. The V gene lost 5 bases and the J gene lost 3 bases, with 7 bases spanning the gap. The CDR3 DNA sequence: TGTGCCATCAGTTCCGGGTACACCGGGGAGCTGTTTTTT. Amino acids: CAISSGYTGELFF.

The genes are TRBV4-2 and TRBJ1-4, with D unresolved. From germline, CDR1 is LGHNA and CDR2 YNFKEQ. The CDR3 spans 15 residues. The V and J ends lost 4 bases and 0 bases respectively, with 9 bases between them. The DNA of the CDR3 is TGTGCCAGCAGCCGCGTCATTGCAACTAATGAAAAACTGTTTTTT. Translating gives CASSRVIATNEKLFF.

This chain joins TRBV15 and TRBJ1-1, with D hard to call. The germline gives CDR1 LNHNV, CDR2 YYDKDF (reference sequence). V was trimmed by 0 bases and J by 1 base, leaving 6 bases between them. The CDR3 contains 14 residues. CDR3 region: CATSRDEENTEAFF. The CDR3, as DNA: TGTGCCACCAGCAGAGATGAGGAGAACACTGAAGCTTTCTTT.

This clone has only one observation. The chain couples TRBV9 to TRBJ2-1, with D possibly matching TRBD2 (5 bases). Trimming pared 4 bases from V and 9 bases from J, leaving 14 bases between. CDR3 length: 13 residues. The V gene's germline CDR1 is SGDLS and CDR2 YYNGEE. The DNA of the CDR3 is TGTGCCAGCAGCCTAGCCCGGGATTTTGAGCAGTTCTTC. This codes for CASSLARDFEQFF.

This clone is classed as medium-sized (0.01 to 0.1%). The V gene is TRBV6-1, the J gene TRBJ2-7, with a weak D call TRBD2 (6 bases). CDR3 size: 15 residues. The germline V gene has CDR1 MNHNS and CDR2 SASEGT. V lost 2 bases and J 2 bases, leaving 13 bases between the germline ends. For the CDR3, the DNA is TGTGCCAGCAGTGAATTCGGCGGAGGGGCCTACGAGCAGTACTTC. Translating gives CASSEFGGGAYEQYF.

The chain joins TRBV19 to TRBJ2-3, with TRBD2 matching over 8 bases. This CDR3 region has 15 residues. The germline V gene encodes CDR1 LNHDA and CDR2 SQIVND (reference sequence). V trimming: 6 bases; J trimming: 3 bases; junction bases outside the gene matches: 8. CDR3 residues: CASRPAGDVTDTQYF. Here the CDR3 DNA reads TGTGCCAGTAGACCAGCGGGAGATGTTACAGATACGCAGTATTTT.

This clone showed up just once. The chain has TRBV27 and TRBJ2-5; tentative D call: TRBD2 (6 bases). Germline V gene lookup returns CDR1 MNHEY and CDR2 SMNVEV (reference sequence). This CDR3 is 14 amino acids long. Trimming left V 2 bases short and J 4 bases short, with 11 bases between. CDR3 protein: CASSLLTSRETQYF. In DNA form, the CDR3 reads TGTGCCAGCAGTTTACTGACTAGTAGAGAGACCCAGTACTTC.

The chain joins TRBV25-1 to TRBJ1-3, with 9 bases aligning to TRBD1. V was pared by 6 bases and J by 3 bases, with 0 bases of the junction left unmatched. The germline gives CDR1 MGHDK, CDR2 SYGVNS. CDR3 length: 13 residues. The CDR3 DNA reads TGTGCCAGCAGGGACAGGGGTGGAAACACCATATATTTT. Translating it yields CASRDRGGNTIYF.

This sequence joins TRBV24-1 and TRBJ2-2, with TRBD1 matching over 8 bases. Germline CDR1 reads KGHDR; CDR2 reads SFDVKD. V dropped 0 bases and J dropped 9; count of bases not matched to a gene: 5. The CDR3 has 15 residues. CDR3 region: CATSDLTDRGRELFF. The DNA for the CDR3 is TGTGCCACCAGTGATTTGACCGACAGGGGCCGGGAGCTGTTTTTT.

The chain combines TRBV6-5 with TRBJ2-5, with D perhaps TRBD2 (6 bases). The CDR3 loop spans 13 amino acids. Trimming cost V 7 bases and J 1 base, with 10 bases left between them. CDR1 MNHEY and CDR2 SVGAGI come from the germline V gene. The CDR3 reads CASTGGAQETQYF. In DNA form, the CDR3 reads TGTGCCAGCACCGGAGGGGCCCAAGAGACCCAGTACTTC.

V usage is TRBV4-1 and J usage is TRBJ1-2; D is unclear. Germline lookup yields CDR1 MGHRA and CDR2 YSYEKL. The V end lost 1 base, the J end lost 6 bases, and 12 bases lay between the germline ends. This CDR3 comprises 14 residues. CDR3 protein: CASSQGNSYDGYTF. The DNA of the CDR3 is TGCGCCAGCAGCCAAGGCAACAGCTACGATGGCTACACCTTC.

The chain recombines TRBV5-4 with TRBJ2-2, with TRBD1 matching over 7 bases. Trimming at V came to 2 bases and at J to 1 base, leaving 8 bases not matched to a gene. The CDR3 has 17 residues. Germline loops: CDR1 SGHNT, CDR2 YYREEE (reference sequence). CDR3 sequence: CASSFLQGLMNTGELFF. DNA for the CDR3: TGTGCCAGCAGCTTCTTACAGGGGTTGATGAACACCGGGGAGCTGTTTTTT.

This clone was recorded once. The chain combines TRBV7-3 with TRBJ2-1; D may be TRBD2 (7 bases). Germline lookup yields CDR1 SGHTA and CDR2 FQGTGA. There are 18 residues in the CDR3. V lost 1 base, J lost 1 base, and 17 bases lay in between. CDR3 coding DNA: TGTGCCAGCAGCTTAAGGGGGGGCGGAGTGGGGTCCTACAATGAGCAGTTCTTC. The encoded protein is CASSLRGGGVGSYNEQFF.

The V gene is TRBV12-5, the J gene TRBJ2-2; 11 bases match TRBD2. CDR1 LGHNT and CDR2 FRNRAP come from the germline V gene. There are 15 residues in the CDR3. The trim removed 2 bases at V and 4 bases at J, leaving 0 bases unmatched. This CDR3 is CASGLTSGGTGELFF. The CDR3, as DNA: TGTGCTAGTGGTTTGACTAGCGGGGGCACCGGGGAGCTGTTTTTT.

Written as DNA, the CDR3 is TGTGCCAGCAGCGAAGGACTAAACTCCTACAATGAGCAGTTCTTC. It is translated as CASSEGLNSYNEQFF. The V call is TRBV7-3, the J call TRBJ2-1; D might be TRBD2 (6 bases). V lost 5 bases, J lost 0 bases, and 11 bases lay in between. CDR1 and CDR2 (germline): SGHTA, FQGTGA. The CDR3 runs 15 residues.